The rows below give T cell receptor beta chains drawn from one sample of a study of technical replicates of blood from several donors. Clones were sequenced by immunoSEQ multiplex PCR, and TCRdb holds only the in-frame ones, with some missing. The data hold about 84,000 clones, with 97% observed a single time. Material: T cells isolated from PBMCs. The receptors were gathered from a human donor in good health. The CDR3 runs from the conserved cysteine through the conserved F or W. Each record gives: J gene, CDR3 length, D gene, V gene, clone size, CDR3 protein, CDR3 DNA. The D gene is left open where the match is weak. Size is stated for part of the rows, as once, few or many counts, or as a class when the clone is expanded.

j_call: TRBJ1-1
cdr3_length: 15
d_call: TRBD1
v_call: TRBV6-5
clone_size: NA
cdr3_aa: CASISPGQRHTEAFF
cdr3_nt: TGTGCCAGCATTTCTCCGGGACAGAGGCACACTGAAGCTTTCTTT

j_call: TRBJ2-1
cdr3_length: 16
d_call: TRBD2
v_call: TRBV10-3
clone_size: NA
cdr3_aa: CAISRGLTSGENEQFF
cdr3_nt: TGTGCCATCAGTCGTGGACTAACTAGCGGGGAGAATGAGCAGTTCTTC

j_call: TRBJ2-7
cdr3_length: 16
d_call: TRBD2
v_call: TRBV4-1
clone_size: once
cdr3_aa: CASSQGPERGSYEQYF
cdr3_nt: TGCGCCAGCAGCCAAGGCCCCGAGCGGGGGTCCTACGAGCAGTACTTC

j_call: TRBJ2-1
cdr3_length: 14
d_call: TRBD2
v_call: TRBV11-2
clone_size: NA
cdr3_aa: CASSRTSGSNEQFF
cdr3_nt: TGTGCCAGCAGTCGGACTAGCGGGAGTAATGAGCAGTTCTTC

j_call: TRBJ1-4
cdr3_length: 15
d_call: NA
v_call: TRBV30
clone_size: NA
cdr3_aa: CAWLLPGFGREKLFF
cdr3_nt: TGTGCCTGGTTACTCCCGGGATTTGGAAGGGAAAAACTGTTTTTT

j_call: TRBJ1-2
cdr3_length: 13
d_call: NA
v_call: TRBV14
clone_size: NA
cdr3_aa: CASSQNRADGYTF
cdr3_nt: TGTGCCAGCAGCCAAAACAGGGCTGATGGCTACACCTTC

j_call: TRBJ2-1
cdr3_length: 14
d_call: NA
v_call: TRBV11-3
clone_size: NA
cdr3_aa: CASSLVAGNNEQFF
cdr3_nt: TGTGCCAGCAGCTTAGTGGCGGGGAACAATGAGCAGTTCTTC

j_call: TRBJ2-7
cdr3_length: 13
d_call: TRBD1
v_call: TRBV13
clone_size: NA
cdr3_aa: CASSLQQGYEQYF
cdr3_nt: TGTGCCAGCAGCTTACAACAGGGGTACGAGCAGTACTTC

j_call: TRBJ1-2
cdr3_length: 13
d_call: TRBD1
v_call: TRBV11-2
clone_size: once
cdr3_aa: CASSNQGGYGYTF
cdr3_nt: TGTGCCAGCAGCAACCAGGGGGGCTATGGCTACACCTTC

j_call: TRBJ2-1
cdr3_length: 18
d_call: TRBD2
v_call: TRBV7-9
clone_size: NA
cdr3_aa: CASSPGEGGRAGFGEQFF
cdr3_nt: TGTGCCAGCAGCCCCGGGGAGGGCGGGAGAGCCGGATTCGGTGAGCAGTTCTTC

j_call: TRBJ2-1
cdr3_length: 16
d_call: TRBD2
v_call: TRBV7-6
clone_size: NA
cdr3_aa: CASSLKAGGNYNEQFF
cdr3_nt: TGTGCCAGCAGCTTAAAGGCGGGGGGGAACTACAATGAGCAGTTCTTC

j_call: TRBJ1-1
cdr3_length: 14
d_call: NA
v_call: TRBV6-4
clone_size: NA
cdr3_aa: CASSSTGFETEAFF
cdr3_nt: TGTGCCAGCAGCAGTACAGGTTTTGAAACTGAAGCTTTCTTT

j_call: TRBJ2-7
cdr3_length: 14
d_call: NA
v_call: TRBV27
clone_size: NA
cdr3_aa: CASSPILASYEQYF
cdr3_nt: TGTGCCAGCAGCCCCATATTAGCCTCCTACGAGCAGTACTTC

j_call: TRBJ2-5
cdr3_length: 12
d_call: NA
v_call: TRBV30
clone_size: NA
cdr3_aa: CAWSTGQETQYF
cdr3_nt: TGTGCCTGGTCGACAGGACAAGAGACCCAGTACTTC

j_call: TRBJ1-5
cdr3_length: 16
d_call: NA
v_call: TRBV19
clone_size: NA
cdr3_aa: CASSNYRVTLNQPQHF
cdr3_nt: TGTGCCAGTAGTAACTACAGGGTCACCCTCAATCAGCCCCAGCATTTT

j_call: TRBJ2-1
cdr3_length: 15
d_call: TRBD2
v_call: TRBV6-5
clone_size: NA
cdr3_aa: CASRSLAGGPWEQFF
cdr3_nt: TGTGCCAGCAGATCACTAGCGGGAGGGCCGTGGGAGCAGTTCTTC

j_call: TRBJ2-7
cdr3_length: 11
d_call: NA
v_call: TRBV20-1
clone_size: NA
cdr3_aa: CSASLLREQYF
cdr3_nt: TGCAGTGCTAGCCTCCTCCGCGAGCAGTACTTC

j_call: TRBJ2-5
cdr3_length: 14
d_call: TRBD2
v_call: TRBV11-3
clone_size: NA
cdr3_aa: CASSVAGSQETQYF
cdr3_nt: TGTGCCAGCAGCGTAGCGGGGAGCCAAGAGACCCAGTACTTC

j_call: TRBJ2-1
cdr3_length: 15
d_call: TRBD2
v_call: TRBV28
clone_size: NA
cdr3_aa: CASYGSGRALNEQFF
cdr3_nt: TGTGCCAGCTACGGGAGCGGGAGGGCCCTCAATGAGCAGTTCTTC

j_call: TRBJ1-5
cdr3_length: 16
d_call: TRBD1
v_call: TRBV18
clone_size: NA
cdr3_aa: CASSPYRGDGDQPQHF
cdr3_nt: TGTGCCAGCTCACCATACAGGGGAGATGGAGATCAGCCCCAGCATTTT

j_call: TRBJ2-5
cdr3_length: 15
d_call: TRBD1
v_call: TRBV5-1
clone_size: NA
cdr3_aa: CASSLGQGYQETQYF
cdr3_nt: TGCGCCAGCAGCTTGGGACAGGGGTACCAAGAGACCCAGTACTTC

j_call: TRBJ2-7
cdr3_length: 14
d_call: NA
v_call: TRBV14
clone_size: NA
cdr3_aa: CASSQGLTPYEQYF
cdr3_nt: TGTGCCAGCAGCCAAGGGCTCACCCCCTACGAGCAGTACTTC

j_call: TRBJ2-7
cdr3_length: 20
d_call: TRBD1
v_call: TRBV11-3
clone_size: NA
cdr3_aa: CASSLRPPPRQGDRSYEQYF
cdr3_nt: TGTGCCAGCAGCCTCCGTCCTCCCCCCCGACAGGGGGACCGTTCATACGAGCAGTACTTC

j_call: TRBJ2-7
cdr3_length: 19
d_call: TRBD2
v_call: TRBV29-1
clone_size: NA
cdr3_aa: CSVETTGTSGTGRRYEQYF
cdr3_nt: TGCAGCGTTGAAACGACCGGGACTAGCGGGACCGGACGCCGATACGAGCAGTACTTC

j_call: TRBJ1-1
cdr3_length: 12
d_call: NA
v_call: TRBV11-2
clone_size: NA
cdr3_aa: CASSFGVGEAFF
cdr3_nt: TGTGCCAGCAGCTTCGGGGTTGGGGAAGCTTTCTTT

j_call: TRBJ1-1
cdr3_length: 15
d_call: NA
v_call: TRBV11-2
clone_size: NA
cdr3_aa: CATLSTGFRNTEAFF
cdr3_nt: TGTGCCACCTTATCAACCGGGTTCCGAAACACTGAAGCTTTCTTT

j_call: TRBJ1-5
cdr3_length: 13
d_call: NA
v_call: TRBV27
clone_size: NA
cdr3_aa: CASSLYYDQPQHF
cdr3_nt: TGTGCCAGCAGTTTATACTACGATCAGCCCCAGCATTTT

j_call: TRBJ1-5
cdr3_length: 14
d_call: NA
v_call: TRBV30
clone_size: NA
cdr3_aa: CAWSVRTGNQPQHF
cdr3_nt: TGTGCCTGGAGTGTACGTACAGGCAATCAGCCCCAGCATTTT

j_call: TRBJ2-7
cdr3_length: 16
d_call: TRBD2
v_call: TRBV10-3
clone_size: once
cdr3_aa: CAISGTLAGGAYEQYF
cdr3_nt: TGTGCCATCAGTGGTACGCTAGCGGGGGGGGCCTACGAGCAGTACTTC

j_call: TRBJ2-7
cdr3_length: 13
d_call: NA
v_call: TRBV11-2
clone_size: once
cdr3_aa: CASSWDFTYEQYF
cdr3_nt: TGTGCCAGCAGCTGGGACTTTACCTACGAGCAGTACTTC

j_call: TRBJ1-2
cdr3_length: 15
d_call: NA
v_call: TRBV5-8
clone_size: NA
cdr3_aa: CASTGQPGPPYGYTF
cdr3_nt: TGTGCCAGCACGGGACAACCCGGGCCTCCCTATGGCTACACCTTC

j_call: TRBJ2-5
cdr3_length: 14
d_call: NA
v_call: TRBV5-1
clone_size: NA
cdr3_aa: CASSLFLVEETQYF
cdr3_nt: TGCGCCAGCAGCTTGTTTCTGGTAGAAGAGACCCAGTACTTC

j_call: TRBJ1-2
cdr3_length: 13
d_call: NA
v_call: TRBV19
clone_size: NA
cdr3_aa: CASSIQGTYGYTF
cdr3_nt: TGTGCCAGTAGTATCCAGGGTACCTATGGCTACACCTTC

j_call: TRBJ1-1
cdr3_length: 15
d_call: TRBD1
v_call: TRBV10-3
clone_size: NA
cdr3_aa: CAISGGQGANTEAFF
cdr3_nt: TGTGCCATCAGCGGAGGACAGGGGGCCAACACTGAAGCTTTCTTT

j_call: TRBJ1-4
cdr3_length: 12
d_call: NA
v_call: TRBV7-9
clone_size: NA
cdr3_aa: CASSLSGLGLFF
cdr3_nt: TGTGCCAGCAGCTTATCGGGACTTGGACTGTTTTTT

j_call: TRBJ2-2
cdr3_length: 19
d_call: TRBD1
v_call: TRBV2
clone_size: NA
cdr3_aa: CASTLEDRNSALRAGELFF
cdr3_nt: TGTGCCAGCACCCTGGAGGACAGGAATAGCGCCCTAAGGGCCGGGGAGCTGTTTTTT

j_call: TRBJ2-2
cdr3_length: 14
d_call: TRBD2
v_call: TRBV10-1
clone_size: NA
cdr3_aa: CASRSGSSTGELFF
cdr3_nt: TGCGCCAGCAGGAGCGGGAGTAGCACCGGGGAGCTGTTTTTT

j_call: TRBJ1-1
cdr3_length: 14
d_call: NA
v_call: TRBV19
clone_size: NA
cdr3_aa: CASLGEAGESKAFF
cdr3_nt: TGTGCCAGCCTGGGAGAGGCAGGGGAATCTAAAGCTTTCTTT

j_call: TRBJ2-1
cdr3_length: 14
d_call: NA
v_call: TRBV7-3
clone_size: NA
cdr3_aa: CASSRGSLLNEQFF
cdr3_nt: TGTGCCAGCAGCCGAGGGTCACTACTCAATGAGCAGTTCTTC

j_call: TRBJ2-4
cdr3_length: 17
d_call: NA
v_call: TRBV7-9
clone_size: once
cdr3_aa: CASSLAPWPGRKNIQYF
cdr3_nt: TGTGCCAGCAGCTTAGCCCCCTGGCCTGGGAGGAAAAACATTCAGTACTTC

j_call: TRBJ2-3
cdr3_length: 13
d_call: TRBD1
v_call: TRBV5-1
clone_size: NA
cdr3_aa: CASEGTARDTQYF
cdr3_nt: TGCGCCAGCGAGGGGACAGCCCGAGATACGCAGTATTTT

j_call: TRBJ2-5
cdr3_length: 13
d_call: NA
v_call: TRBV10-2
clone_size: NA
cdr3_aa: CASSPSGRETQYF
cdr3_nt: TGCGCCAGCAGCCCAAGTGGCAGAGAGACCCAGTACTTC